Below are 9 T cell receptor beta chains sequenced from a single sample in a study of human T cells and chemical hapten exposure. The time point: patch test 2, 6 weeks after DPC sensitization. The treatment was: therapeutic diphenylcyclopropenone sensitization with weekly scalp DPC. From the RACE reads, TCRdb called clonotypes with MiXCR, one entry per CDR3 protein. Seen here are about 82,000 distinct CDR3 sequences, 8.5% to 12% observed once, and the top ten hold 5%. Source: whole blood, taken in connection with sensitization to the hapten diphenylcyclopropenone (DPC). Receptors were obtained from a woman aged 45-59 years with alopecia areata. Some clones in this sample may be carry-over from other donors' samples.

The CDR3 sequence is CATSRYQGSTDTQYF. In nucleotides, the CDR3 is TGTGCCACCAGCAGGTATCAGGGAAGCACAGATACGCAGTATTTT. This chain joins TRBV15 and TRBJ2-3; the D gene is possibly TRBD1 (5 bases). Per germline, CDR1 LNHNV and CDR2 YYDKDF (reference sequence). The CDR3 contains 15 residues. Trimming pared 3 bases from V and 0 bases from J, leaving 10 bases between.

The chain carries TRBV6-1 and TRBJ1-3, with D possibly matching TRBD1 (5 bases). Trimming took 8 bases from V and 0 from J, leaving 8 bases between them. Germline CDR1 MNHNS, CDR2 SASEGT. The CDR3 spans 13 residues. The CDR3 loop is CASGAFSGNTIYF. The CDR3 DNA is TGTGCCAGCGGGGCGTTCTCTGGAAACACCATATATTTT.

This clonotype was picked up many times. The chain carries TRBV21-1 and TRBJ2-6; TRBD1 is the table's D call, not checked against the DNA. TRBV21-1 is classified as a pseudogene. This CDR3 has 18 residues. CDR3 loop: CASSPLGRGASGANVLTF. The CDR3 DNA is TGTGCCAGCAGCCCACTGGGGAGGGGCGCCTCTGGGGCCAACGTCCTGACTTTC.

In its sample, this clonotype was seen many times. The J gene is TRBJ1-1, the V gene TRBV20-1, with 9 nucleotides matching TRBD1. Germline assignment: CDR1 DFQATT and CDR2 SNEGSKA (reference sequence). The CDR3 extends over 13 amino acids. The junction had 9 bases not matched to a gene; V was cut back by 6 bases and J by 7 bases. CDR3 coding DNA: TGCAGTGCGGAAGACGACAGGGGGGGTGAAGCTTTCTTT. It translates to CSAEDDRGGEAFF.

The chain combines TRBV20-1 with TRBJ1-5; 10 bases agree with TRBD1. The CDR3 totals 16 residues. The germline V gene encodes CDR1 DFQATT and CDR2 SNEGSKA (reference sequence). The ends lost 5 bases at V and 2 bases at J; junction bases unmatched: 9. CDR3 in DNA: TGCAGTGCTTCAAAGGGACAGGGGTTCGGCAATCAGCCCCAGCATTTT. Translated: CSASKGQGFGNQPQHF.

The V gene is TRBV25-1, the J gene TRBJ1-2; no firm D call. There are 13 residues in the CDR3. Trimming stripped 2 bases from V and 3 bases from J, with 7 bases between. The V gene's germline CDR1 is MGHDK and CDR2 SYGVNS. Here the CDR3 DNA reads TGTGCCAGCAGTGAACGGGTTCACTATGGCTACACCTTC. The encoded protein is CASSERVHYGYTF.

This clonotype came up many times. This chain connects TRBV9 to TRBJ2-2, with a weak D call TRBD2 (6 bases). Trimming removed 3 bases at V and 6 bases at J, with 15 bases between. Germline lookup yields CDR1 SGDLS and CDR2 YYNGEE. The length of the CDR3 is 15 residues. The DNA of the CDR3 is TGTGCCAGCAGCGCCCAGGGACTCGGGGCCGGGGAGCTGTTTTTT. Residues: CASSAQGLGAGELFF.

This chain links TRBV28 with TRBJ2-7; 13 bases fit TRBD2. CDR3 size: 13 residues. Looked up from germline, CDR1 is MDHEN and CDR2 is SYDVKM. V gave up 6 bases and J gave up 6 bases; unmatched junction bases: 2. The CDR3 loop is CASRGLAGSEQYF. The CDR3 bases are TGTGCCAGCAGGGGACTAGCGGGATCCGAGCAGTACTTC.

This clonotype was counted at least ten times. V is TRBV28 and J is TRBJ2-1; 11 nucleotides align to TRBD2. The CDR3 runs 15 residues. Germline V gene data show CDR1 as MDHEN and CDR2 as SYDVKM. V trimming: 5 bases; J trimming: 2 bases; junction bases outside the gene matches: 2. The CDR3 bases are TGTGCCAGCAGTCTAGCGGGAGGTGCCTACAATGAGCAGTTCTTC. Protein sequence: CASSLAGGAYNEQFF.